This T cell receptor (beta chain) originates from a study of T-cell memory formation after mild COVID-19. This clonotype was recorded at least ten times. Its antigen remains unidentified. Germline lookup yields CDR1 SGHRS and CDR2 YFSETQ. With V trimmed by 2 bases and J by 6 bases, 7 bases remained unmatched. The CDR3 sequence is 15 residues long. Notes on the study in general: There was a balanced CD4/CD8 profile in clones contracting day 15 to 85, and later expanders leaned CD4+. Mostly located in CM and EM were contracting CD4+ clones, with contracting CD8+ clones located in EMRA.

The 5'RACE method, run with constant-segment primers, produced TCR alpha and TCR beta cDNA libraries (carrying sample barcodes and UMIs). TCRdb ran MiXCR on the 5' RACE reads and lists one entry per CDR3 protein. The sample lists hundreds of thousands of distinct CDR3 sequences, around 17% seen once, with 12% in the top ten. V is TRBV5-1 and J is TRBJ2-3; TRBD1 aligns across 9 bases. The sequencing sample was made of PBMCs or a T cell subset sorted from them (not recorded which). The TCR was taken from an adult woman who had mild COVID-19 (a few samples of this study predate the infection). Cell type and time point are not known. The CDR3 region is CASSLQGAQSDTQYF. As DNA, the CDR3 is TGCGCCAGCAGCTTACAGGGGGCGCAGAGTGATACGCAGTATTTT. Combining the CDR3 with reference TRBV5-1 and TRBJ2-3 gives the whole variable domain KAGVTQTPRYLIKTRGQQVTLSCSPISGHRSVSWYQQTPGQGLQFLFEYFSETQRNKGNFPGRFSGRQFSNSRSEMNVSTLELGDSALYLCASSLQGAQSDTQYFGPGTRLTVL.